This T cell receptor beta chain was obtained from a study of blood T cells in healthy people across ages. This clonotype has more than one count but fewer than ten. A second PCR of roughly 6 to 12 cycles used a sample-barcoded 5' primer and a J-beta primer mix. TCRdb reprocessed the 5' RACE reads via MiXCR and lists one record per CDR3 protein. This repertoire shows approximately 1.5 million distinct CDR3 sequences, about 32% found once; its top ten account for about 11%. CDR1 is PRHDT, CDR2 FYEKMQ, per germline (reference sequence). V shed 4 bases and J shed 4 bases, with 14 bases lying between them. The CDR3 is 15 residues long.

The sample comprised blood. The rearrangement joins TRBV13 to TRBJ2-1, with TRBD2 as a possible D gene (6 bases). This receptor was taken from a young woman in good health. This chain's CDR3 is CASSSPRESYNEQFF. CDR3 DNA sequence: TGTGCCAGCAGCTCTCCCCGGGAGAGTTACAATGAGCAGTTCTTC.